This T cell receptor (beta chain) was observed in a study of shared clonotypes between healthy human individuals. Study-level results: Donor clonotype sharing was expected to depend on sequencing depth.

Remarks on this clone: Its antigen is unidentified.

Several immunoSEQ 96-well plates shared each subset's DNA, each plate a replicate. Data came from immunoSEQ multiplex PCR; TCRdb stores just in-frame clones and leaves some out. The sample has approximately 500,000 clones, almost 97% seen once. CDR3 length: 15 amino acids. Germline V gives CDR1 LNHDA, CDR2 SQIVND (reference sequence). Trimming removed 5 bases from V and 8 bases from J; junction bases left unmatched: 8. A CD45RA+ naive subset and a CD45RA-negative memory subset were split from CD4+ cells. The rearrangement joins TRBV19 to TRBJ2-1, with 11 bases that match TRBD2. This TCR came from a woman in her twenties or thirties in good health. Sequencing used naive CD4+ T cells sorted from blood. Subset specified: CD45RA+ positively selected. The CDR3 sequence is CASSVAGGPWDEQFF. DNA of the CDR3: TGTGCCAGTAGTGTAGCGGGAGGGCCTTGGGATGAGCAGTTCTTC.